A selection of T cell receptor beta chains follows, all from one sample in a study of blood T cell repertoires in COVID-19. Profiling relied on immunoSEQ multiplex PCR, and the TCRdb table lists in-frame clones only, not all of them. The profile shows fewer than 200,000 clones, almost 85% of them singletons. Sequences were obtained from peripheral blood. These receptors were collected from a man aged 40-50 years who had recovered from COVID-19. Each CDR3 is given with its conserved first and last residue. The D gene is left open where the match is weak.

TRBD2,TRBV5-6,TRBJ2-1,CASSPSTSGGYNEQFF,TGTGCCAGCAGCCCCTCGACTAGCGGCGGCTACAATGAGCAGTTCTTC
NA,TRBV28,TRBJ1-5,CASSEGNQPQHF,TGTGCCAGCAGTGAGGGTAATCAGCCCCAGCATTTT
TRBD2,TRBV4-1,TRBJ2-7,CASSQDYPGGSYEQYF,TGCGCCAGCAGCCAAGATTATCCGGGGGGCTCCTACGAGCAGTACTTC
TRBD1,TRBV7-2,TRBJ1-4,CASSEGPGQGQEKLFF,TGTGCCAGCAGCGAAGGCCCTGGACAGGGGCAGGAAAAACTGTTTTTT
TRBD1,TRBV28,TRBJ2-3,CASHNRDRRGDTQYF,TGTGCCAGCCACAACCGGGACAGGAGGGGAGATACGCAGTATTTT
TRBD1,TRBV30,TRBJ2-1,CARSGTASYNEQFF,TGTGCCCGCTCCGGGACAGCTTCTTACAATGAGCAGTTCTTC
TRBD1,TRBV29-1,TRBJ1-1,CSARTGRDTEAFF,TGCAGCGCAAGGACAGGGAGAGACACTGAAGCTTTCTTT
NA,TRBV7-6,TRBJ2-5,CASSLLGTKETQYF,TGTGCCAGCAGCTTACTTGGGACAAAAGAGACCCAGTACTTC
NA,TRBV10-3,TRBJ2-7,CAISEGLKSYEQYF,TGTGCCATCAGTGAGGGACTAAAATCCTACGAGCAGTACTTC
TRBD2,TRBV27,TRBJ2-7,CASRVEAGGPTYEQYF,TGTGCCAGCAGGGTGGAAGCGGGAGGGCCCACCTACGAGCAGTACTTC
TRBD2,TRBV9,TRBJ2-7,CASSRGTSAGYEQYF,TGTGCCAGCTCCCGTGGGACTAGCGCCGGATACGAGCAGTACTTC
NA,TRBV2,TRBJ1-5,CASREDRSSNQPQHF,TGTGCCAGCAGGGAAGACAGGAGTAGCAATCAGCCCCAGCATTTT